This TCR beta chain originates from a study of radiotherapy plus CTLA-4 blockade in lung cancer. Study in general: Objective responses were recorded in about a sixth of patients, with disease control recorded in approximately 34%.

A note on this clone: Its antigen is currently unknown.

Findings of the study overall: Following radiotherapy plus ipilimumab, tumor-derived TCR clones expanded in the blood.

Chemo-refractory metastatic non-small-cell lung cancer patients received focal radiation with ipilimumab CTLA-4 blockade. V shed 5 bases and J shed 8 bases, with 13 bases lying between them. This CDR3 is 13 amino acids long. Germline CDR1 and CDR2: SGHVS and FNYEAQ. Method: immunoSEQ multiplex PCR; TCRdb's copy keeps in-frame clones and lacks some. Of some 110,000 clones listed, just under 90% were seen once; the top ten hold approximately 7.2%. The starting material was peripheral blood, obtained from a patient treated with radiotherapy plus ipilimumab. The sequence derives from a human donor with non-small cell lung cancer that progressed on radiotherapy plus ipilimumab. The J gene is TRBJ2-1, the V gene TRBV7-6; the D gene is possibly TRBD2 (5 bases). This CDR3 is CASSPGGKDEQFF. CDR3 bases: TGTGCCAGCAGCCCCGGAGGCAAGGATGAGCAGTTCTTC. The entire variable domain, with the rest obtained from reference TRBV7-6 and TRBJ2-1, is as follows: GAGVSQSPRYKVTKRGQDVALRCDPISGHVSLYWYRQALGQGPEFLTYFNYEAQQDKSGLPNDRFSAERPEGSISTLTIQRTEQRDSAMYRCASSPGGKDEQFFGPGTRLTVL.